This T cell receptor (beta chain) was sequenced during a study of blood T cell repertoires in COVID-19. Study information: From the United States, Italy and Spain came samples of acute and convalescent COVID-19.

J lost 5 bases, V lost 4 bases, and 5 bases had no gene match. CDR1 and CDR2 from the germline V gene are MNHEY and SMNVEV (reference sequence). This CDR3 has 14 residues. The Seattle patients joined while their infection was active and were tracked longitudinally afterward. Per the study methods: Amplification from reference gene primers served as the basis for estimated nucleated cell counts. Clones were sequenced by immunoSEQ multiplex PCR, and TCRdb holds only the in-frame ones, with some missing. V and J calls and clone size follow that table, whereas D and trimming were derived from the DNA. The sample contains about 350,000 clones, about 91% of which appear only once.

The chain employs TRBV27 and TRBJ2-3, with 8 bases aligning to TRBD2. This receptor was taken from a man under 40 with COVID-19, enrolled during active disease. Sequencing used peripheral blood. Here the CDR3 reads CASSSGGEGDTQYF. In DNA form, the CDR3 reads TGTGCCAGCAGTTCCGGGGGGGAAGGAGATACGCAGTATTTT.